Each of the 17 T cell receptor beta chains below was sequenced from the same sample in a study of cytomegalovirus exposure and HLA in healthy donors. The PCR ran on 60 Vbeta and 13 Jbeta primers. Here immunoSEQ multiplex PCR was the method, and the copy in TCRdb shows in-frame clones only, minus some. The sample lists about 200,000 clones; under 90% were seen once. Sequences were obtained from PBMCs. All receptors come from a boy aged 2 to 9 in good health and CMV-seronegative.

This sequence joins TRBV7-2 and TRBJ1-2; the D gene is possibly TRBD1 (5 bases). V was shortened by 5 bases and J by 6 bases, with 13 bases between the two germline ends. Looked up from germline, CDR1 is SGHTA and CDR2 is FQGNSA. The CDR3 has 13 amino acids. CDR3 sequence (DNA): TGTGCCAGCAGCCCCGATGCGGGGGATGGCTACACCTTC. Protein product: CASSPDAGDGYTF.

The rearrangement links TRBV4-1 to TRBJ1-1, with D possibly TRBD1 on 6 matching bases. In germline, CDR1 is MGHRA, CDR2 YSYEKL. The CDR3 is 16 residues long. Trimming took 1 base from V and 1 from J, leaving 13 bases between them. The CDR3 DNA follows: TGCGCCAGCAGCCAAGCCGCCCGGGACAAGAACACTGAAGCTTTCTTT. Its protein product is CASSQAARDKNTEAFF.

V and J are TRBV5-1 and TRBJ1-5; tentatively, D is TRBD1 (5 bases). Germline V gene sequence: CDR1 SGHRS, CDR2 YFSETQ. The CDR3 covers 13 residues. V shed 8 bases and J shed 5 bases, with 14 bases lying between them. In DNA, the CDR3 is TGCGCCAGTAGGGAAGGGGTCGATCAGCCCCAGCATTTT. It encodes CASREGVDQPQHF.

Here the CDR3 reads CASGSPDRGHAVEGYTF. CDR3 coding DNA: TGTGCTAGTGGTTCTCCGGACAGGGGGCATGCGGTAGAGGGCTACACCTTC. The chain couples TRBV12-5 to TRBJ1-2; 11 bases align to TRBD1. The ends lost 4 bases at V and 8 bases at J; junction bases unmatched: 15. This CDR3 is built from 17 residues. Germline V lookup: CDR1 LGHNT, CDR2 FRNRAP.

The gene calls are TRBV29-1 and TRBJ1-6, with TRBD1 matching over 7 bases. The CDR3 is 14 residues long. After removal of 6 bases from V and 7 bases from J, the junction contained 9 bases not matched to a gene. Germline assignment: CDR1 SQVTM and CDR2 ANQGSEA. The DNA for the CDR3 is TGCAGCGTCTCTGAGACAGGGCCAAATTCACCCCTCCACTTT. This translates into CSVSETGPNSPLHF.

V is TRBV18 and J is TRBJ2-1; 8 bases align to TRBD1. V gave up 4 bases and J gave up 9 bases; unmatched junction bases: 8. Per the germline V gene, CDR1 is KGHSH and CDR2 is LQKENI. This CDR3 comprises 14 residues. CDR3: CASSLSDRAGEQFF. CDR3 bases: TGTGCCAGCTCACTTTCGGACAGGGCGGGTGAGCAGTTCTTC.

This rearrangement joins TRBV4-3 to TRBJ1-5; 8 positions match TRBD1. The CDR3 is made up of 14 amino acids. Germline CDR1 and CDR2: LGHNA and YSLEER. The V gene end was trimmed by 1 base and the J gene end by 6 bases; junction bases not matched to a gene: 2. The DNA of the CDR3 is TGCGCCAGCAGCCAAGTCCAGGGGGCTCAGCCCCAGCATTTT. This gives the protein CASSQVQGAQPQHF.

This clone came up a few times. The rearrangement joins TRBV13 to TRBJ1-2; TRBD1 aligns across 8 bases. Unmatched junction bases numbered 6, after V lost 1 base and J lost 8 bases. This CDR3 has 14 amino acids. Germline loops: CDR1 PRHDT, CDR2 FYEKMQ (reference sequence). CDR3 coding DNA: TGTGCCAGCAGCTTAGTTATGACAGGGGTGGGCTACACCTTC. This gives the protein CASSLVMTGVGYTF. Full variable domain (outside the CDR3, taken from reference TRBV13 and TRBJ1-2): AAGVIQSPRHLIKEKRETATLKCYPIPRHDTVYWYQQGPGQDPQFLISFYEKMQSDKGSIPDRFSAQQFSDYHSELNMSSLELGDSALYFCASSLVMTGVGYTFGSGTRLTVV.

In DNA form, the CDR3 reads TGTGCCAGCTCACCTGAAATGGGCAACACTGAAGCTTTCTTT. This encodes CASSPEMGNTEAFF. V is TRBV18 and J is TRBJ1-1; D gene uncertain. The V gene lost 3 bases and the J gene lost 2 bases, with 10 bases spanning the gap. The CDR3 is 14 residues long. Germline V gene sequence: CDR1 KGHSH, CDR2 LQKENI.

V usage is TRBV7-3 and J usage is TRBJ1-1; the D gene is possibly TRBD1 (5 bases). The CDR3 has 14 residues. V was pared by 0 bases and J by 3 bases, with 8 bases between. Looked up from germline, CDR1 is SGHTA and CDR2 is FQGTGA. CDR3 loop: CASSLTGADTEAFF. CDR3 nucleotides: TGTGCCAGCAGCTTAACAGGGGCGGACACTGAAGCTTTCTTT.

The gene calls are TRBV7-3 and TRBJ1-2, with a possible D match to TRBD1 (5 bases). The V and J ends lost 1 base and 5 bases respectively, with 14 bases between them. The CDR3 is 15 amino acids. Germline CDR1 reads SGHTA; CDR2 reads FQGTGA. The CDR3: CASSLSGGNSYGYTF. The CDR3 nucleotides read TGTGCCAGCAGCTTAAGTGGGGGGAACTCATATGGCTACACCTTC.

The chain is built from TRBV11-2 and TRBJ2-7, with D possibly being TRBD2 (6 bases). The CDR3 runs 15 residues. Germline V lookup: CDR1 SGHAT, CDR2 FQNNGV. Trimming pared 5 bases from V and 3 bases from J, leaving 17 bases between. Here the CDR3 DNA reads TGTGCCAGCAGCGCCCGCCCGGGGGTAGGCTACGAGCAGTACTTC. Translated, it gives CASSARPGVGYEQYF.

This chain links TRBV18 with TRBJ1-2; a weak D match, TRBD1 (5 bases). This CDR3 contains 15 residues. Between the trimmed V and J ends, which lost 3 bases and 0 bases, there was a span of 11 bases. The germline V gene has CDR1 KGHSH and CDR2 LQKENI. CDR3 in amino acids: CASSPGAVANYGYTF. CDR3 DNA: TGTGCCAGCTCACCTGGGGCGGTTGCTAACTATGGCTACACCTTC.

The CDR3 coding sequence is TGTGCCAGCAGCTCACAGGGTTCCAATCAGCCCCAGCATTTT. The encoded protein is CASSSQGSNQPQHF. This chain joins TRBV7-9 and TRBJ1-5; D possibly corresponds to TRBD1 (6 bases). Germline values: CDR1 SEHNR, CDR2 FQNEAQ (reference sequence). The CDR3 has 14 amino acids. V dropped 4 bases and J dropped 3 bases, with 10 bases sitting between them. The variable domain in full, completed from reference TRBV7-9 and TRBJ1-5, reads DTGVSQNPRHKITKRGQNVTFRCDPISEHNRLYWYRQTLGQGPEFLTYFQNEAQLEKSRLLSDRFSAERPKGSFSTLEIQRTEQGDSAMYLCASSSQGSNQPQHFGDGTRLSIL.

On this clone itself: The sample has other DNA sequences that encode this CDR3 too. This chain uses TRBV10-3 with TRBJ1-1; possibly TRBD1 for D (5 bases). The CDR3 loop spans 13 amino acids. V was cut by 0 bases and J by 4 bases, with 6 bases left in between. CDR1 and CDR2 from the germline V gene are ENHRY and SYGVKD. CDR3 DNA sequence: TGTGCCATCAGTGAGTCAAGGGGCACTGAAGCTTTCTTT. Protein sequence: CAISESRGTEAFF.

This clone was counted only a few times. The chain joins TRBV27 to TRBJ2-5; 7 nucleotides align to TRBD1. The DNA end lines up better with TRBJ2-7; the J call may be wrong. This CDR3 region has 14 residues. The germline V gene has CDR1 MNHEY and CDR2 SMNVEV (reference sequence). Here the CDR3 DNA reads TGTGCCAGCAGTAAAAACAGGGGTGCCTACGAGCAGTACTTC. It encodes CASSKNRGAYEQYF.

The chain recombines TRBV2 with TRBJ1-5; a possible D gene is TRBD1 (5 bases). V was pared by 5 bases and J by 4 bases, with 12 bases between. CDR3 size: 14 residues. Germline assignment: CDR1 SNHLY and CDR2 FYNNEI. The CDR3 protein is CASSSPTVNQPQHF. The CDR3, as DNA: TGTGCCAGCAGTTCACCGACAGTTAATCAGCCCCAGCATTTT.